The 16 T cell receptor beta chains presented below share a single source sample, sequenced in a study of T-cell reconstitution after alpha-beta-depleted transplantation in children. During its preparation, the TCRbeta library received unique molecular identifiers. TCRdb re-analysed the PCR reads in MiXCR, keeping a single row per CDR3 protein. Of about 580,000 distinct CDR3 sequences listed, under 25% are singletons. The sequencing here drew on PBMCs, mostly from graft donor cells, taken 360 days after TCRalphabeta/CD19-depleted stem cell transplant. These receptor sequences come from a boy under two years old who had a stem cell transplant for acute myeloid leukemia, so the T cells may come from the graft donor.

CDR3 residues: CASSQGTEQYGYTF. For the CDR3, the DNA is TGTGCCAGCAGCCAAGGGACAGAACAATATGGCTACACCTTC. The rearrangement uses TRBV16 and TRBJ1-2, with 7 bases lining up with TRBD1. J gave up 5 bases and V 2 bases, and 5 bases lay outside the gene matches. CDR3 length equals 14 residues. Germline lookup yields CDR1 KGHSY and CDR2 FQNENV.

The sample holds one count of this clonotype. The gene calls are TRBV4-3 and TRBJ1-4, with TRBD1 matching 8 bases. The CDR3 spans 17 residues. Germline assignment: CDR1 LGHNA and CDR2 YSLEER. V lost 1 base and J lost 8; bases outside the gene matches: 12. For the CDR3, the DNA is TGCGCCAGCAGCCAAGCCCAGGGGGCGGTTATTGGCGAAAAACTGTTTTTT. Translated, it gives CASSQAQGAVIGEKLFF.

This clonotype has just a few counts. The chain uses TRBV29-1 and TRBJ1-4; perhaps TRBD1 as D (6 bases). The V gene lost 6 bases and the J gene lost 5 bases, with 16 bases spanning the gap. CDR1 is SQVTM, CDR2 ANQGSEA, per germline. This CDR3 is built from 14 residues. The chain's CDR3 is CSVADRPGNEKLFF. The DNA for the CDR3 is TGCAGCGTCGCTGACAGGCCGGGGAATGAAAAACTGTTTTTT.

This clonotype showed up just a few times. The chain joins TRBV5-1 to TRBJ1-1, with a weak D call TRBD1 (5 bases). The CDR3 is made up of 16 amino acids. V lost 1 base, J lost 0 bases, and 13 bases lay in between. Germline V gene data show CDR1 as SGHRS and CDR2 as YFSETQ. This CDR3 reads CASSLRGDGMNTEAFF. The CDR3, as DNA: TGCGCCAGCAGCTTGCGGGGGGACGGTATGAACACTGAAGCTTTCTTT.

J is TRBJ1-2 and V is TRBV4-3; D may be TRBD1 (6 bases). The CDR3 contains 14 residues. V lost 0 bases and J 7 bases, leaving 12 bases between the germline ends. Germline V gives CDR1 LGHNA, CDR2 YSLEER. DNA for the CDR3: TGCGCCAGCAGCCAAGATCGACAGGATAGTGGCTACACCTTC. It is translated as CASSQDRQDSGYTF.

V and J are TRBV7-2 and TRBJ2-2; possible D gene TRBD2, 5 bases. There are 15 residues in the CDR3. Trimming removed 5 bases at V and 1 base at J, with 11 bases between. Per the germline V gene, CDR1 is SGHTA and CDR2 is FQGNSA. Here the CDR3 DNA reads TGTGCCAGCAGCGAAGAGGGAGAGAACACCGGGGAGCTGTTTTTT. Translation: CASSEEGENTGELFF.

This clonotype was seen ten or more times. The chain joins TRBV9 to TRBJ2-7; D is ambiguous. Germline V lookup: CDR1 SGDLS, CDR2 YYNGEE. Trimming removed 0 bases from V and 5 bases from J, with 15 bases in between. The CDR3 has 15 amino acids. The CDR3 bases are TGTGCCAGCAGCGTAGCAGCCAGCGCGGTCCACGAGCAGTACTTC. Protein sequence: CASSVAASAVHEQYF.

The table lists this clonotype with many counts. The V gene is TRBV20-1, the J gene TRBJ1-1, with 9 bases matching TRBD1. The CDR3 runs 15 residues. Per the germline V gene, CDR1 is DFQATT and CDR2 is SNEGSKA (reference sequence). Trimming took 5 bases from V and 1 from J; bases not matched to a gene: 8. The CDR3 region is CSAGNRGQGNTEAFF. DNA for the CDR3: TGCAGTGCTGGGAACAGGGGGCAGGGGAACACTGAAGCTTTCTTT.

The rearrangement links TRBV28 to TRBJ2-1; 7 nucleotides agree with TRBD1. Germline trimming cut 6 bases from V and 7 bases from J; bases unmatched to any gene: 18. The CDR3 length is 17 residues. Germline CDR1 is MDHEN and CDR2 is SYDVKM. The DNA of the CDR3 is TGTGCCAGCAGCTTCCCACGAGGGGGCGGTTATGGGAATGAGCAGTTCTTC. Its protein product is CASSFPRGGGYGNEQFF.

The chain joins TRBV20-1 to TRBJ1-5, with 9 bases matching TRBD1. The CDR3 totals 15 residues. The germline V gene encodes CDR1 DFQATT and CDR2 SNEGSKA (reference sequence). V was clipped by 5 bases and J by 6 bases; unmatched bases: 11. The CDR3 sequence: CSAGTGQGGGQPQHF. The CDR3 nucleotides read TGCAGTGCTGGAACGGGACAGGGAGGTGGTCAGCCCCAGCATTTT.

CDR3 amino acids: CASSLDGTGEGYTF. The CDR3 DNA is TGTGCCAGCAGCTTAGACGGGACAGGGGAAGGCTACACCTTC. The J gene is TRBJ1-2, the V gene TRBV11-3; 10 nucleotides align to TRBD1. V shed 0 bases and J 8 bases; nucleotides not matched to a gene: 3. The CDR3 totals 14 residues. Germline V gene lookup returns CDR1 SGHNT and CDR2 YENEEA.

CDR3 coding DNA: TGTGCCAGCAGTTTTTGGGGTCCCCAAAGGGTCAGGGTCGAGCAGTACGTC. Protein product: CASSFWGPQRVRVEQYV. The chain uses TRBV28 and TRBJ2-7, with D maybe TRBD1 (5 bases). This CDR3 comprises 17 residues. Germline CDR1 reads MDHEN; CDR2 reads SYDVKM. The V gene lost 3 bases and the J gene lost 6 bases, with 24 bases spanning the gap.

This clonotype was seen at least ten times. The CDR3 DNA reads as TGTGCCAGCAGTTTATTCAGCTCAGCTAACACCGGGGAGCTGTTTTTT. Translating it yields CASSLFSSANTGELFF. This chain links TRBV12-3 or TRBV12-4 with TRBJ2-2; D is unresolved. Trimming shortened V by 2 bases and J by 2 bases, and 12 bases separated the two germline ends. CDR3 length equals 16 residues.

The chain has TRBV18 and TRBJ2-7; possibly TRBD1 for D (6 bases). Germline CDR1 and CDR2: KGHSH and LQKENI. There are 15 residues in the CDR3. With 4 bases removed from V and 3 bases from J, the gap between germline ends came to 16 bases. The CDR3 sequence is CASSQNGQRHYEQYF. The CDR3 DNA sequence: TGTGCCAGCTCACAAAACGGACAGAGACACTACGAGCAGTACTTC.

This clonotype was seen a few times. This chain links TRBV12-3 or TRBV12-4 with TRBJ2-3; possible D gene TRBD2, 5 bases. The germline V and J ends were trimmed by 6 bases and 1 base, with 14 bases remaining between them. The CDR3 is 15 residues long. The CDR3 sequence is CASSAGGPRTDTQYF. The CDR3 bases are TGTGCCAGCAGCGCCGGAGGTCCTCGCACAGATACGCAGTATTTT.

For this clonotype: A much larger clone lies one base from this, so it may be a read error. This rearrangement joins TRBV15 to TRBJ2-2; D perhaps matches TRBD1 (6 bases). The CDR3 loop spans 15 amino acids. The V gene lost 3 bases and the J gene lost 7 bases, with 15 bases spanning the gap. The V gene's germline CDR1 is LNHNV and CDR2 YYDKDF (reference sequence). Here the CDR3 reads CATSRAGDVNGELFF. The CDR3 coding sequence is TGTGCCACCAGCAGGGCAGGGGATGTAAACGGGGAGCTGTTTTTT.